A selection of T cell receptor beta chains follows, all from one sample in a study of post-analysis software for immune sequencing data. TCRdb re-analysed the PCR reads in MiXCR, keeping a single row per CDR3 protein. This table has some 800,000 distinct CDR3 sequences, 46% appearing once. The sequenced material came from blood. These receptors came from a girl aged 5 to 17 with multiple sclerosis. Both conserved end residues are part of each CDR3. D genes are given only for firm matches. For some rows the clone size is stated as once, few or many, or as a class when expanded; others skip it.

TRBD2	TRBV7-2	-	TRBJ2-7	TGTGCCAGCAGCTTAGGGGGGTATAGCGGGAGGCACGACGAGCAGTACTTC	CASSLGGYSGRHDEQYF
TRBD2	TRBV30	-	TRBJ2-2	TGTGCCTGGAGTGCGGGGACTAGCGGGAGGACCGGGGAGCTGTTTTTT	CAWSAGTSGRTGELFF
-	TRBV28	-	TRBJ1-4	TGTGCCAGCCGGGGGGCGGGGACGCATGAAAAACTGTTTTTT	CASRGAGTHEKLFF
-	TRBV4-3	-	TRBJ1-1	TGCGCCAGCAGGTATAGGGGGAACACTGAAGCTTTCTTT	CASRYRGNTEAFF
TRBD1	TRBV6-6	-	TRBJ1-2	TGTGCCAGCAGTTACTCGAGACAGGGTAATGGCTACACCTTC	CASSYSRQGNGYTF
-	TRBV29-1	-	TRBJ1-2	TGCAGCGTTTCCCTTGGGCCCTATGGCTACACCTTC	CSVSLGPYGYTF
TRBD2	TRBV10-3	few	TRBJ2-3	TGTGCCATCAGTGTCCCCGAAAGGGGACTAGCGGGAGGCCCTAGCAAATCTAGCACAGATACGCAGTATTTT	CAISVPERGLAGGPSKSSTDTQYF
TRBD2	TRBV20-1	-	TRBJ2-7	TGCAGTGCGGGAGGGCTTAAGAACAACTACGAGCAGTACTTC	CSAGGLKNNYEQYF
-	TRBV5-1	few	TRBJ2-3	TGCGCCAGCAGCTTGGATCAGGGTACAGATACGCAGTATTTT	CASSLDQGTDTQYF
TRBD2	TRBV20-1	few	TRBJ2-7	TGCAGTGCGACCAGAGCGGGAGTGGGAGAGCAGTACTTC	CSATRAGVGEQYF
TRBD2	TRBV7-2	few	TRBJ2-3	TGTGCCAGCAGCTTAGCGGGACTAGCCTCAGATACGCAGTATTTT	CASSLAGLASDTQYF
-	TRBV5-1	-	TRBJ2-5	TGCGCCAGCATAATCCAGCCAGGGCAAGAGACCCAGTACTTC	CASIIQPGQETQYF
-	TRBV12-3/TRBV12-4	-	TRBJ2-6	TGTGCCAGCAGTTTTAGGGCCACCTCTGGGGCCAACGTCCTGACTTTC	CASSFRATSGANVLTF
TRBD1	TRBV12-3/TRBV12-4	-	TRBJ1-2	TGTGCCAGCAGTTTACAGGGGGAGGGGTATGGCTACACCTTC	CASSLQGEGYGYTF
TRBD1	TRBV6-5	-	TRBJ1-2	TGTGCCAGCAGTTACTTCCGACAGGGCGATTATGGCTACACCTTC	CASSYFRQGDYGYTF
-	TRBV5-1	-	TRBJ2-3	TGCGCCAGCAGCTTGATGCAGGGTACCACAGATACGCAGTATTTT	CASSLMQGTTDTQYF
-	TRBV6-5	-	TRBJ2-1	TGTGCCAGCAGCTCCTATGGGGATGAGCAGTTCTTC	CASSSYGDEQFF
-	TRBV19	once	TRBJ2-7	TGTGCCAGTAGTATTCGGCCAGGTATCGAGCAGTACTTC	CASSIRPGIEQYF
-	TRBV12-3/TRBV12-4	few	TRBJ2-1	TGTGCCAGCGACAGCGGCTCCTACAATGAGCAGTTCTTC	CASDSGSYNEQFF
-	TRBV7-3	-	TRBJ2-7	TGTGCCAGCAGCTTAACGGGCCGGGGCTCCTACGAGCAGTACTTC	CASSLTGRGSYEQYF
-	TRBV12-3/TRBV12-4	-	TRBJ2-5	TGTGCCAGCAGTTTAGCGATGGGCTCGTCGGGGGAGACCCAGTACTTC	CASSLAMGSSGETQYF
TRBD2	TRBV13	-	TRBJ2-7	TGTGCCAGCAGCGCCCGACTAGCGGGAGCGTACGAGCAGTACTTC	CASSARLAGAYEQYF
-	TRBV12-3/TRBV12-4	-	TRBJ1-5	TGTGCCAGCAGTTTAGCGAAGGGGCAGCCCCAGCATTTT	CASSLAKGQPQHF
TRBD2	TRBV7-2	few	TRBJ2-1	TGTGCCAGCGGCCGGGACTATTACAATGAGCAGTTCTTC	CASGRDYYNEQFF
-	TRBV18	-	TRBJ2-6	TGTGCCAGCTCACCTGGAGGAGGTGGGGCCAACGTCCTGACTTTC	CASSPGGGGANVLTF
-	TRBV20-1	once	TRBJ2-5	TGCAGTGCCTCCCCGGGGGACCAAGAGACCCAGTACTTC	CSASPGDQETQYF
TRBD1	TRBV20-1	-	TRBJ2-3	TGCAGTGCCGGACAGGGGGACACAGATACGCAGTATTTT	CSAGQGDTDTQYF
TRBD1	TRBV11-2	once	TRBJ1-5	TGTGCCAGCAGCTTAGAGGGACAGGGGTACGATCGGCCCCAGCATTTT	CASSLEGQGYDRPQHF
TRBD2	TRBV7-3	few	TRBJ2-1	TGTGCCAGCAGCCTCCTCGCGGGAGCCGACGGGGCCTCCTACAATGAGCAGTTCTTC	CASSLLAGADGASYNEQFF
-	TRBV12-3/TRBV12-4	-	TRBJ2-5	TGTGCCAGCAGTTCGATACGGGAGACCCAGTACTTC	CASSSIRETQYF
-	TRBV7-2	once	TRBJ1-1	TGTGCCAGCAGCTCAGGGGCCCCAGGGGACACTGAAGCTTTCTTT	CASSSGAPGDTEAFF
TRBD1	TRBV5-1	-	TRBJ2-4	TGCGCCAGCAGGGGCTCGGGACAGAGAAACATTCAGTACTTC	CASRGSGQRNIQYF
-	TRBV7-9	-	TRBJ1-6	TGTGCCAGCAGCTCCACCGGCCAGCGACCCCTCCACTTT	CASSSTGQRPLHF
-	TRBV7-2	-	TRBJ1-2	TGTGCCAGCAGATGGCCAGGCTCCCGCTATAACTATGGCTACACCTTC	CASRWPGSRYNYGYTF
-	TRBV7-9	-	TRBJ1-4	TGTGCCAGCACAGACCGTCCAACTAATGAAAAACGGTTTTTT	CASTDRPTNEKRFF
TRBD1	TRBV7-9	-	TRBJ2-5	TGTGCCAGCAGCCACGGACAGGGTTTACTGTACCAAGAGACCCAGTACTTC	CASSHGQGLLYQETQYF
-	TRBV20-1	few	TRBJ2-5	TGCAGTGCTGACTTTACTCGGGGGACCCAGTACTTC	CSADFTRGTQYF
-	TRBV6-5	-	TRBJ1-1	TGTGCCAGCAGTTACCGGGGGTTCACTGAAGCTTTCTTT	CASSYRGFTEAFF
-	TRBV25-1	few	TRBJ2-1	TGTGCCAGCAGTACCCAGCGGGCAAACAATGAGCAGTTCTTC	CASSTQRANNEQFF
TRBD2	TRBV13	few	TRBJ2-7	TGTGCCAGCAGCTTAGGCCGACTAGCGGGAATCTCCTACGAGCAGTACTTC	CASSLGRLAGISYEQYF
-	TRBV12-3/TRBV12-4	-	TRBJ1-1	TGTGCCAGCAGTTTGCAGGGGCAGATCACTGAAGCTTTCTTT	CASSLQGQITEAFF
TRBD2	TRBV2	-	TRBJ2-7	TGTGCCAGCGGAGCTAGCGGGAACTACGAGCAGTACTTC	CASGASGNYEQYF
-	TRBV5-5	-	TRBJ2-7	TGTGCCAGCAGCTTAAGTCTTAACTACGAGCAGTACTTC	CASSLSLNYEQYF
TRBD2	TRBV6-6	-	TRBJ2-1	TGTGCCAGCAGTTACCCAGGGACTAGCGTGGGCAATGAGCAGTTCTTC	CASSYPGTSVGNEQFF